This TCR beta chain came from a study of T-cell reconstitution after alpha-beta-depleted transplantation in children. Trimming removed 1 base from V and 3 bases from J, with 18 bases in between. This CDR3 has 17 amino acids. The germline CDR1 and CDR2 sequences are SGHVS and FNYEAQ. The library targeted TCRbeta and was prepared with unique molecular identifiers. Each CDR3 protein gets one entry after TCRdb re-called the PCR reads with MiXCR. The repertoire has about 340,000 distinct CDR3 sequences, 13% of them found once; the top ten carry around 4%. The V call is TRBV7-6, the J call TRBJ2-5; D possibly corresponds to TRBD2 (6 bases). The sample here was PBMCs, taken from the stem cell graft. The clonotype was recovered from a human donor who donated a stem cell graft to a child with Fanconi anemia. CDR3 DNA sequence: TGTGCCAGCAGCTTAGACCGACTCGGCGGGGCAAAAGAGACCCAGTACTTC. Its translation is CASSLDRLGGAKETQYF.